The present T cell receptor beta chain was sequenced within a study of CD8 T cells in Susac syndrome. In germline, CDR1 is LNHDA, CDR2 SQIVND (reference sequence). This CDR3 has 13 amino acids. The ends were cut back, 5 bases at V and 1 base at J, with 9 bases in the middle. RNA was extracted with the RNeasy kit, and a quantity of roughly 0.45 to 1 ug was reverse transcribed using random hexamers. Amplification of TCR beta CDR3 was carried out by immunoSEQ multiplex PCR, which covered 54 Vbeta and 13 Jbeta segments. TCRdb reprocessed the immunoSEQ multiplex PCR reads via MiXCR and lists one record per CDR3 protein. The sample has 120,000 to 150,000 distinct CDR3 sequences; roughly 94% are singletons. The study sequenced TCR beta in blood CD8+ and CD4+ T cells.

The clonotype originates from a human donor in good health. Sequencing used CD4+ T cells from PBMCs. The chain carries TRBV19 and TRBJ2-7, with TRBD1 as a possible D gene (5 bases). CDR3 coding DNA: TGTGCCAGTAGTTGGGCAGGGTCCTACGAGCAGTACTTC. It is translated as CASSWAGSYEQYF. Complete variable domain (other parts from reference TRBV19 and TRBJ2-7): DGGITQSPKYLFRKEGQNVTLSCEQNLNHDAMYWYRQDPGQGLRLIYYSQIVNDFQKGDIAEGYSVSREKKESFPLTVTSAQKNPTAFYLCASSWAGSYEQYFGPGTRLTVT.